These 10 T cell receptor beta chains were sequenced from one sample in a study of CD8+ T cells in alopecia areata. It was cDNA, reverse transcribed from extracted RNA, that served as the sequencing template. Generated by immunoSEQ multiplex PCR, the TCRdb table keeps only in-frame clones and is missing some. The sample lists about 120,000 clones, 49% occurring once. The source was CD8+ T cells sorted from blood, collected at week 0. The source is a human donor with alopecia areata.

In this sample, this clone turned up once. The chain couples TRBV27 to TRBJ2-7; D is possibly TRBD1 or TRBD2 (5 bases each). V lost 7 bases, J lost 6 bases, and 19 bases lay in between. The CDR3 spans 14 residues. Germline CDR1 is MNHEY and CDR2 is SMNVEV (reference sequence). CDR3 residues: CASKGDGLIGEQYF. CDR3 bases: TGTGCCAGCAAAGGGGACGGGTTAATTGGCGAGCAGTACTTC.

The chain is built from TRBV27 and TRBJ2-3, with D possibly matching TRBD2 (7 bases). Looked up from germline, CDR1 is MNHEY and CDR2 is SMNVEV (reference sequence). The CDR3 has 15 residues. V was clipped by 3 bases and J by 4 bases, with 14 bases between them. CDR3 nucleotide sequence: TGTGCCAGCAGTTTCGCGGGGGCTGGTGCAGATACGCAGTATTTT. Translated: CASSFAGAGADTQYF.

This clone was seen a handful of times. The J gene is TRBJ2-7, the V gene TRBV11-2, with D unresolved. Trimming removed 0 bases at V and 1 base at J, with 7 bases between. CDR1 SGHAT and CDR2 FQNNGV come from the germline V gene. The CDR3 has 14 amino acids. The CDR3 DNA reads as TGTGCCAGCAGCTTAGATCCCATTTCCTACGAGCAGTACTTC. This codes for CASSLDPISYEQYF.

This sequence joins TRBV13 and TRBJ1-6; D remains unclear. The V gene lost 2 bases and the J gene lost 5 bases, with 7 bases spanning the gap. The germline V gene encodes CDR1 PRHDT and CDR2 FYEKMQ (reference sequence). The CDR3 consists of 14 residues. The CDR3 protein is CASSLSQDNSPLHF. CDR3 sequence (DNA): TGTGCCAGCAGCTTATCTCAGGATAATTCACCCCTCCACTTT.

The rearrangement uses TRBV19 and TRBJ2-7; TRBD1 or TRBD2 may be the D gene (6 bases each). V was clipped by 6 bases and J by 7 bases, with 13 bases between them. The CDR3 length is 12 residues. CDR1 and CDR2 (germline): LNHDA, SQIVND (reference sequence). CDR3 amino acids: CASRGLGGEQYF. The CDR3 DNA follows: TGTGCCAGTAGGGGATTAGGGGGGGAGCAGTACTTC.

V gene TRBV11-2 combines with J gene TRBJ2-7, with D tentatively TRBD1 or TRBD2 (5 bases each). V was clipped by 2 bases and J by 2 bases, with 10 bases between them. Germline-derived CDR1 and CDR2 are SGHAT and FQNNGV. The CDR3 covers 14 residues. CDR3 sequence reads: CASSLWGRTYEQYF. In DNA, the CDR3 is TGTGCCAGCAGCTTATGGGGGAGAACCTACGAGCAGTACTTC. The full variable domain, its missing parts supplied by reference TRBV11-2 and TRBJ2-7, is EAGVAQSPRYKIIEKRQSVAFWCNPISGHATLYWYQQILGQGPKLLIQFQNNGVVDDSQLPKDRFSAERLKGVDSTLKIQPAKLEDSAVYLCASSLWGRTYEQYFGPGTRLTVT.

Of note for this clone: A clone one base away is much larger, so this may be a read error. The V and J genes are TRBV6-1 and TRBJ1-2; a weak D match, TRBD1 (6 bases). CDR1 is MNHNS and CDR2 is SASEGT in the germline V gene. The V end lost 6 bases, the J end lost 2 bases, and 7 bases lay between the germline ends. CDR3 length: 12 amino acids. The DNA for the CDR3 is TGTGCCAGCAGAGGGACAAACTATGGCTACACCTTC. It yields the protein CASRGTNYGYTF.

The chain is built from TRBV5-6 and TRBJ1-6; TRBD1 agrees at 7 bases. V was pared by 2 bases and J by 11 bases, with 7 bases of the junction left unmatched. Per germline, CDR1 SGHDT and CDR2 YYEEEE. This CDR3 contains 14 residues. The CDR3 loop reads CASSFGTAIPPLHF. CDR3 nucleotides: TGTGCCAGCAGCTTCGGGACAGCGATTCCACCCCTCCACTTT.

The rearrangement uses TRBV4-1 and TRBJ2-7; 7 bases align to TRBD2. Losses at the gene ends were 3 bases for V and 3 bases for J; bases not matched to a gene: 8. The CDR3 is made up of 15 amino acids. Per germline, CDR1 MGHRA and CDR2 YSYEKL. Here the CDR3 DNA reads TGCGCCAGCAGCCACCGACACGGGGGGAACTACGAGCAGTACTTC. The encoded protein is CASSHRHGGNYEQYF.

V gene TRBV13 combines with J gene TRBJ2-2, with a weak D call TRBD1 (5 bases). Germline loops: CDR1 PRHDT, CDR2 FYEKMQ (reference sequence). Trimming shortened V by 10 bases and J by 5 bases, and 11 bases separated the two germline ends. This CDR3 comprises 12 residues. CDR3 amino acids: CATPGRTGELFF. The CDR3 DNA is TGTGCCACCCCAGGGCGGACCGGGGAGCTGTTTTTT.